A single T cell receptor (beta chain) is shown here with its context. The data stem from a study of T cell responses to AZD1222 COVID-19 vaccine. Using immunoSEQ multiplex PCR, the repertoire was profiled, and TCRdb retains in-frame clones only, with some absent. This repertoire shows about 160,000 clones, approximately 92% found once; its top ten account for roughly 6.9%. This CDR3 contains 13 residues. Germline values: CDR1 SGHTA, CDR2 FQGNSA. Trimming stripped 8 bases from V and 2 bases from J, with 12 bases between. The specimen was peripheral blood, collected on day 0 of AZD1222 vaccination. The rearrangement joins TRBV7-2 to TRBJ1-1; possible D gene TRBD1, 5 bases. The sequence was collected from an adult in good health. The CDR3 loop is CASSDSPNTEAFF. CDR3 sequence (DNA): TGTGCCAGCTCCGACAGTCCAAACACTGAAGCTTTCTTT.